The source of this T cell receptor (beta chain) is a study of cytomegalovirus exposure and HLA in healthy donors. Study results and limitations: From TCR beta sequences, most subjects' HLA-A and HLA-B alleles were reportedly predicted accurately. Within a later analysis, the majority of CMV-associated TCR beta chains appeared HLA-restricted.

A word on this clone: Its antigen is as yet unknown.

Trimming took 1 base from V and 8 from J, leaving 12 bases between them. The CDR3 covers 14 residues. Germline V CDR1 and CDR2: LGHNA, YNFKEQ. 13 Jbeta primers and 60 Vbeta primers were used for the PCR. Clones were read by immunoSEQ multiplex PCR, and TCRdb kept only the in-frame ones, dropping some. The sample shows about 190,000 clones, about 80% of them seen only once. V gene TRBV4-2 combines with J gene TRBJ1-5; D is unclear. This clonotype was obtained from a boy aged 10-17 years in good health and CMV-seronegative. Sequenced sample: PBMCs. In DNA, the CDR3 is TGTGCCAGCAGCCAAGCCGACACCCAAAAGCCCCAGCATTTT. It translates to CASSQADTQKPQHF.